Below, 22 T cell receptor beta chains from the same sample are listed, as sequenced in a study of blood T cell repertoires in COVID-19. Profiled with immunoSEQ multiplex PCR; TCRdb holds only in-frame clones, not every one. The data contain about 76,000 clones, approximately 85% of them singletons. Material: peripheral blood. The receptors stem from a man in his sixties with COVID-19, enrolled during active disease.

This clone has more than one count but fewer than ten. This chain uses TRBV6-5 with TRBJ1-3; D might be TRBD1 (5 bases). Trimming removed 2 bases from V and 8 bases from J, with 16 bases in between. Germline V gene sequence: CDR1 MNHEY, CDR2 SVGAGI. The CDR3 extends over 15 amino acids. CDR3 in DNA: TGTGCCAGCAGTTACCGGTCAGGGTCGGTGGACACCATATATTTT. Protein sequence: CASSYRSGSVDTIYF.

V usage is TRBV5-5 and J usage is TRBJ1-1; D may be TRBD1 (5 bases). The V and J ends lost 2 bases and 4 bases respectively, with 12 bases between them. The germline V gene has CDR1 SGHKS and CDR2 YYEKEE (reference sequence). The CDR3 runs to 14 residues. CDR3 sequence: CASSFTPGGTEAFF. CDR3 DNA sequence: TGTGCCAGCAGCTTCACACCCGGGGGCACTGAAGCTTTCTTT. Full variable domain (rest looked up from reference TRBV5-5 and TRBJ1-1): DAGVTQSPTHLIKTRGQQVTLRCSPISGHKSVSWYQQVLGQGPQFIFQYYEKEERGRGNFPDRFSARQFPNYSSELNVNALLLGDSALYLCASSFTPGGTEAFFGQGTRLTVV.

This sequence joins TRBV28 and TRBJ1-1; D is possibly TRBD1 (6 bases). The germline V and J ends were trimmed by 7 bases and 2 bases, with 17 bases remaining between them. This CDR3 spans 15 amino acids. Germline-derived CDR1 and CDR2 are MDHEN and SYDVKM. CDR3 protein: CASIHGGRANTEAFF. Here the CDR3 DNA reads TGTGCCAGCATCCATGGGGGCAGGGCCAACACTGAAGCTTTCTTT.

This clone was counted between two and nine times. The chain employs TRBV28 and TRBJ1-4, with D uncertain. The CDR3 consists of 14 residues. Trimming shortened V by 2 bases and J by 0 bases, and 4 bases separated the two germline ends. Germline assignment: CDR1 MDHEN and CDR2 SYDVKM. CDR3 residues: CASSLHTTNEKLFF. The CDR3 nucleotides read TGTGCCAGCAGTTTACACACAACTAATGAAAAACTGTTTTTT.

The gene calls are TRBV28 and TRBJ2-5; 9 nucleotides match TRBD1. V lost 5 bases to trimming and J lost 5 bases; unmatched junction nucleotides: 6. This CDR3 contains 14 residues. Germline assignment: CDR1 MDHEN and CDR2 SYDVKM. The DNA for the CDR3 is TGTGCCAGCAGTGATACAGGGGGCCGGGAGACCCAGTACTTC. Translation: CASSDTGGRETQYF.

The rearrangement links TRBV11-3 to TRBJ2-7, with 7 bases matching TRBD1. This CDR3 is 14 amino acids long. CDR1 is SGHNT, CDR2 YENEEA, per germline. J was trimmed by 5 bases and V by 3 bases; bases with no gene match: 7. CDR3 nucleotide sequence: TGTGCCAGCAGCTTGGGGACAGAGGCCCACGAGCAGTACTTC. Translated, it gives CASSLGTEAHEQYF.

This chain connects TRBV6-2 or TRBV6-3 to TRBJ1-1, with D perhaps TRBD1 (5 bases). V gave up 5 bases and J gave up 1 base, with 11 bases separating them. The CDR3 spans 14 residues. CDR1 MNHEY and CDR2 SVGEGT come from the germline V gene. The CDR3, as DNA: TGTGCCAGCAGTCAGGGCGGGGCGAACACTGAAGCTTTCTTT. This encodes CASSQGGANTEAFF.

The genes are TRBV30 and TRBJ2-3; 9 nucleotides align to TRBD2. This CDR3 has 17 amino acids. The V gene's germline CDR1 is GTSNPN and CDR2 SVGIG (reference sequence). V trimming: 0 bases; J trimming: 4 bases; junction bases outside the gene matches: 11. The CDR3 nucleotides are TGTGCCTGGAGTGTACTGGTAGCGGGAGTTTTGTCAGATACGCAGTATTTT. This encodes CAWSVLVAGVLSDTQYF.

The V call is TRBV28, the J call TRBJ1-6, with D possibly TRBD1 on 6 matching bases. V lost 2 bases and J 7 bases, leaving 12 bases between the germline ends. Germline values: CDR1 MDHEN, CDR2 SYDVKM. The CDR3 consists of 15 residues. The CDR3 DNA is TGTGCCAGCAGTTTACCACAGGGAGGGAATTCACCCCTCCACTTT. Amino acid sequence: CASSLPQGGNSPLHF.

The chain uses TRBV10-2 and TRBJ2-1; TRBD2 matches 9 bases. The germline CDR1 and CDR2 sequences are WSHSY and SAAADI. CDR3 length equals 16 residues. V was pared by 0 bases and J by 9 bases, with 9 bases of the junction left unmatched. CDR3 DNA: TGCGCCAGCAGTGAGTCTGCGGGAGGGCCTTCAACTGAGCAGTTCTTC. Its translation: CASSESAGGPSTEQFF.

The chain's CDR3 is CASSLMGVPSYEQYF. CDR3 nucleotide sequence: TGTGCCAGCAGCTTGATGGGCGTCCCCTCCTACGAGCAGTACTTC. J is TRBJ2-7 and V is TRBV7-2; no clear D gene. V lost 3 bases to trimming and J lost 0 bases, with 12 bases between them. The CDR3 is made up of 15 amino acids. Germline V gene data show CDR1 as SGHTA and CDR2 as FQGNSA.

With respect to this clone: This same CDR3 is encoded by further DNA sequences in the sample. The chain carries TRBV6-5 and TRBJ1-2; D unclear. Germline V gene data show CDR1 as MNHEY and CDR2 as SVGAGI. CDR3 length equals 14 residues. The germline V and J ends were trimmed by 0 bases and 4 bases, with 9 bases remaining between them. In DNA, the CDR3 is TGTGCCAGCAGTTACTCGACCGGAGGCTATGGCTACACCTTC. Amino acid sequence: CASSYSTGGYGYTF.

The V call is TRBV12-5, the J call TRBJ2-1; 13 nucleotides line up with TRBD2. Germline CDR1 reads LGHNT; CDR2 reads FRNRAP. This CDR3 is built from 16 residues. V shed 6 bases, J shed 7 bases, and the junction held 9 bases outside the gene matches. CDR3 protein: CASGFGTSGISNEQFF. Written as DNA, the CDR3 is TGTGCTAGTGGCTTTGGGACTAGCGGGATTTCGAATGAGCAGTTCTTC.

V and J are TRBV5-4 and TRBJ1-4; 12 bases match TRBD1. After removal of 4 bases from V and 7 bases from J, the junction contained 14 bases not matched to a gene. The germline gives CDR1 SGHNT, CDR2 YYREEE (reference sequence). The CDR3 is 18 residues long. The CDR3 DNA reads as TGTGCCAGCAGCACAGGTCCCGGGACAGGGGGCTTTACTGAAAAACTGTTTTTT. It yields the protein CASSTGPGTGGFTEKLFF.

The chain employs TRBV11-3 and TRBJ1-1; D possibly corresponds to TRBD1 (5 bases). Trimming stripped 1 base from V and 3 bases from J, with 12 bases between. There are 15 residues in the CDR3. The germline CDR1 and CDR2 sequences are SGHNT and YENEEA. In DNA, the CDR3 is TGTGCCAGCAGCTTAGTAGGCGGGGGGGACACTGAAGCTTTCTTT. It is translated as CASSLVGGGDTEAFF.

The genes are TRBV2 and TRBJ2-2; 8 bases are shared with TRBD1. The CDR3 is 14 residues long. The ends lost 7 bases at V and 1 base at J; junction bases unmatched: 2. Per germline, CDR1 SNHLY and CDR2 FYNNEI. The CDR3 nucleotides read TGTGCCAGCACTGGGACAGGGAACACCGGGGAGCTGTTTTTT. It is translated as CASTGTGNTGELFF. The whole variable domain, filled in from reference TRBV2 and TRBJ2-2, reads EPEVTQTPSHQVTQMGQEVILRCVPISNHLYFYWYRQILGQKVEFLVSFYNNEISEKSEIFDDQFSVERPDGSNFTLKIRSTKLEDSAMYFCASTGTGNTGELFFGEGSRLTVL.

This clone was detected only a few times. This chain joins TRBV5-1 and TRBJ2-1; TRBD2 agrees at 9 bases. CDR3 length: 17 residues. CDR1 is SGHRS, CDR2 YFSETQ, per germline. Germline trimming cut 3 bases from V and 2 bases from J; bases unmatched to any gene: 9. CDR3 bases: TGCGCCAGCAGCTGGACCCCTAGCGGGGAGACCTACAATGAGCAGTTCTTC. The encoded protein is CASSWTPSGETYNEQFF.

Only one count was recorded for this clone. The V and J genes are TRBV6-5 and TRBJ2-2, with D possibly being TRBD1 (5 bases). CDR1 is MNHEY, CDR2 SVGAGI, per germline. The CDR3 extends over 14 amino acids. The V end was cut by 6 bases, the J end by 1 base, with 9 bases between. CDR3 coding DNA: TGTGCCAGCAGAGCTAGGGGGAACACCGGGGAGCTGTTTTTT. Translating gives CASRARGNTGELFF.

The J gene is TRBJ2-5, the V gene TRBV29-1, with a possible D match to TRBD1 (5 bases). CDR3 length: 13 amino acids. The V gene's germline CDR1 is SQVTM and CDR2 ANQGSEA. The V and J ends lost 6 bases and 4 bases respectively, with 15 bases between them. This CDR3 is CSVLQGSAETQYF. The CDR3 nucleotides read TGCAGCGTACTCCAGGGAAGCGCAGAGACCCAGTACTTC.

The chain has TRBV30 and TRBJ2-2; tentative D call: TRBD2 (6 bases). The length of the CDR3 is 15 residues. Trimming stripped 4 bases from V and 4 bases from J, with 16 bases between. Per the germline V gene, CDR1 is GTSNPN and CDR2 is SVGIG (reference sequence). CDR3 residues: CAWTRVGGATGELFF. CDR3 nucleotides: TGTGCCTGGACCCGGGTGGGCGGGGCCACCGGGGAGCTGTTTTTT.

This rearrangement joins TRBV19 to TRBJ2-1; D is uncertain. V was cut by 1 base and J by 0 bases, with 10 bases left in between. Germline V gene lookup returns CDR1 LNHDA and CDR2 SQIVND (reference sequence). CDR3 length equals 16 residues. The CDR3 sequence: CASSIAPSLSYNEQFF. DNA for the CDR3: TGTGCCAGTAGTATAGCCCCGTCCCTCTCCTACAATGAGCAGTTCTTC.

V and J are TRBV5-1 and TRBJ1-4, with D uncertain. Germline CDR1 SGHRS, CDR2 YFSETQ. The CDR3 has 14 amino acids. Between the trimmed V and J ends, which lost 1 base and 3 bases, there was a span of 7 bases. The CDR3 spells CASSLYSSNEKLFF. The CDR3 coding sequence is TGCGCCAGCAGCTTGTACAGTTCTAATGAAAAACTGTTTTTT.